Only one count was recorded for the clone carrying this T cell receptor beta chain. The antigen remains undetermined. CDR1 MNHEY and CDR2 SVGAGI come from the germline V gene. V lost 8 bases and J lost 0; bases outside the gene matches: 4. This CDR3 region has 13 residues. Some clones are missing from TCRdb's copy, which holds only in-frame ones; the method was immunoSEQ multiplex PCR. Of approximately 130,000 clones listed, more than 85% were seen once; the top ten hold about 3%. The entry originates in a study of T cell responses to AZD1222 COVID-19 vaccine. About the study: The study pooled second doses at about 4 or about 12 weeks. Overall study findings and caveats: Spike was spanned by vaccine-associated CD4 TCRs, with dominance at 160-218 and 743-854. Two doses of AZD1222 preceded a rise in Spike-specific TCR breadth and depth.

The rearrangement links TRBV6-5 to TRBJ2-7; 7 nucleotides line up with TRBD2. The receptor was derived from an adult in good health. The specimen comprised peripheral blood, sampled on day 0 of AZD1222 vaccination. CDR3 DNA: TGTGCCAGCCCAAGGGACTACTCCTACGAGCAGTACTTC. It is translated as CASPRDYSYEQYF.